The 29 T cell receptor beta chains in this list originate from one sample, sequenced in a study of CD8+CD57+ T cells in acquired aplastic anemia. Genomic DNA acted as the template from which TCR beta VDJ combination and CDR3 sequence profiling were carried out. TCRdb recomputed calls from the reads with MiXCR, one row per CDR3 protein. The sample has hundreds of thousands of distinct CDR3 sequences, approximately 70% seen once. Sequenced input: sorted CD4+, CD8+, or CD8+CD57+ T cells (not recorded which) from PBMCs. These receptors were obtained from a human donor in good health, serving as a control.

This clonotype was detected ten times or more. The chain joins TRBV20-1 to TRBJ2-7, with 9 bases lining up with TRBD1. This CDR3 comprises 14 residues. The germline V gene has CDR1 DFQATT and CDR2 SNEGSKA (reference sequence). The trim removed 3 bases at V and 3 bases at J, leaving 6 bases unmatched. Here the CDR3 reads CSASPWTGDYEQYF. The CDR3 DNA follows: TGCAGTGCTAGCCCTTGGACAGGGGACTACGAGCAGTACTTC.

This clonotype was observed a few times. One end of the junction is discordant with germline, which a read error may explain. This sequence joins TRBV5-4 and TRBJ2-6; TRBD1 agrees at 8 bases. Germline values: CDR1 SGHNT, CDR2 YYREEE (reference sequence). CDR3 length equals 11 residues. This CDR3 is CASSLATDRAF. The DNA for the CDR3 is TGTGCCAGCAGCTTGGCCACGGACAGGGCTTTC.

The chain uses TRBV9 and TRBJ2-3; no reliable D call. Per the germline V gene, CDR1 is SGDLS and CDR2 is YYNGEE. The V gene lost 6 bases and the J gene lost 12 bases, with 23 bases spanning the gap. This CDR3 spans 14 amino acids. The CDR3 reads CASKTTEEQITQYF. CDR3 in DNA: TGTGCCAGCAAAACTACCGAAGAGCAGATTACTCAGTATTTT.

This sequence joins TRBV10-3 and TRBJ1-1; 7 bases match TRBD1. Germline trimming cut 3 bases from V and 6 bases from J; bases unmatched to any gene: 4. This CDR3 has 13 amino acids. Per germline, CDR1 ENHRY and CDR2 SYGVKD. The CDR3 nucleotides read TGTGCCATCAGTGACGAGGGGGCCGCTGAAGCTTTCTTT. This encodes CAISDEGAAEAFF.

The table lists this clonotype with a count of one. The junction does not match germline at one end; this may be a read error. The chain employs TRBV9 and TRBJ1-6, with D perhaps matching TRBD1 (5 bases). The V gene's germline CDR1 is SGDLS and CDR2 YYNGEE. CDR3 length: 14 residues. The CDR3 here is CASSVARDGSPLYF. In DNA form, the CDR3 reads TGTGCCAGCAGCGTAGCGAGGGACGGTTCGCCCCTCTACTTT.

This sequence joins TRBV15 and TRBJ2-7; TRBD1 agrees at 8 bases. This CDR3 has 15 residues. V trimming: 3 bases; J trimming: 8 bases; junction bases outside the gene matches: 12. Germline values: CDR1 LNHNV, CDR2 YYDKDF (reference sequence). DNA for the CDR3: TGTGCCACCAGCAGGGCCGGGACAGGTGATTCCCAGCAGTACTTC. It encodes CATSRAGTGDSQQYF.

On this clonotype: One end of the junction fails to match germline, which may point to a read error. The genes are TRBV7-7 and TRBJ2-1; 7 bases are a match to TRBD1. This CDR3 is 14 amino acids long. Germline V gene lookup returns CDR1 SSHAT and CDR2 FNYEAQ (reference sequence). The CDR3 region is CASSQDRSTELQLF. For the CDR3, the DNA is TGTGCCAGCAGCCAGGACAGGTCAACAGAATTGCAGCTCTTC.

In the case of this clonotype: The missing conserved phenylalanine or tryptophan at the end of this CDR3 makes a read error likely. The limits of the CDR3 on the DNA are not certain, so only TCRdb's listed CDR3 is given. CDR3 loop: CASSHPRGLHRGAVV. The chain couples TRBV3-1 to TRBJ2-2; the table's TRBD2 call for D was not verified on the DNA. From germline, CDR1 is LGHDT and CDR2 YNNKEL (reference sequence). The CDR3 is made up of 15 amino acids, end residues included.

The table lists this clonotype with a count of one. Since no conserved phenylalanine or tryptophan closes the CDR3, a read error is the likely cause. The DNA is left out, because the CDR3 cannot be placed on it with certainty; the CDR3 is given as TCRdb lists it. The chain couples TRBV7-2 to TRBJ2-7; TRBD1, the D gene given by the table, was not confirmed from the DNA. The CDR3 extends over 13 residues, inclusive of both ends. Germline V gene data show CDR1 as SGHTA and CDR2 as FQGNSA. CDR3 protein: CASSMPGTAAKGD.

V gene TRBV20-1 combines with J gene TRBJ2-5, with 11 bases matching TRBD2. There are 14 residues in the CDR3. Germline values: CDR1 DFQATT, CDR2 SNEGSKA (reference sequence). J was trimmed by 5 bases and V by 4 bases; bases with no gene match: 6. CDR3 sequence: CSAKTSGAAETQYF. CDR3 coding DNA: TGCAGTGCTAAGACTAGCGGGGCGGCTGAGACCCAGTACTTC.

Regarding this clonotype: The junction and the germline gene differ at one end; a read error may be behind it. The chain joins TRBV5-1 to TRBJ2-3, with D possibly TRBD2 on 6 matching bases. Germline values: CDR1 SGHRS, CDR2 YFSETQ. The CDR3 contains 16 residues. CDR3 sequence reads: CASSLVRGASTDTQYF. For the CDR3, the DNA is TGTGCCAGCAGCTTGGTCCGCGGGGCTAGCACAGATACGCAGTATTTT.

The gene calls are TRBV12-3 or TRBV12-4 and TRBJ1-2; D unclear. CDR3 length: 13 amino acids. The V end was cut by 3 bases, the J end by 6 bases, with 11 bases between. The CDR3 coding sequence is TGTGCCAGCAGTTTTACAGCGTTAGATGGCTACACCTTC. Protein: CASSFTALDGYTF.

The V gene is TRBV12-3 or TRBV12-4, the J gene TRBJ2-1; possibly TRBD2 for D (6 bases). Between the trimmed V and J ends, which lost 6 bases and 2 bases, there was a span of 11 bases. This CDR3 has 14 residues. The CDR3 bases are TGTGCCAGCAGGACTACTAGCACCTACAATGAGCAGTTCTTC. It encodes CASRTTSTYNEQFF.

The rearrangement links TRBV9 to TRBJ1-5; D call uncertain. Trimming shortened V by 5 bases and J by 0 bases, and 6 bases separated the two germline ends. Germline-derived CDR1 and CDR2 are SGDLS and YYNGEE. The length of the CDR3 is 13 residues. This CDR3 reads CASRGNSNQPQHF. The CDR3, as DNA: TGTGCCAGCAGGGGCAATAGCAATCAGCCCCAGCATTTT.

This clonotype came up once. This chain uses TRBV11-2 with TRBJ1-6; D not resolved. V lost 1 base, J lost 6 bases, and 10 bases lay in between. This CDR3 contains 15 residues. CDR1 SGHAT and CDR2 FQNNGV come from the germline V gene. The CDR3 DNA reads as TGTGCCAGCAGCTTAGTGGAAGGGAGTAATTCACCCCTCCACTTT. Its translation: CASSLVEGSNSPLHF. Full variable domain (remainder filled in from reference TRBV11-2 and TRBJ1-6): EAGVAQSPRYKIIEKRQSVAFWCNPISGHATLYWYQQILGQGPKLLIQFQNNGVVDDSQLPKDRFSAERLKGVDSTLKIQPAKLEDSAVYLCASSLVEGSNSPLHFGNGTRLTVT.

The chain is built from TRBV9 and TRBJ2-3, with 8 positions matching TRBD2. The CDR3 consists of 16 residues. Germline lookup yields CDR1 SGDLS and CDR2 YYNGEE. V was pared by 3 bases and J by 10 bases, with 16 bases of the junction left unmatched. The DNA of the CDR3 is TGTGCCAGCAGCGCCTTTAGCGGGGCCACAGATACGCCGCAGTATTTT. This gives the protein CASSAFSGATDTPQYF.

J is TRBJ2-7 and V is TRBV10-3, with D possibly being TRBD1 (5 bases). The CDR3 sequence is 15 residues long. V lost 10 bases, J lost 2 bases, and 21 bases lay in between. Germline loops: CDR1 ENHRY, CDR2 SYGVKD. This CDR3 is CASNSWGQRTYEQYF. CDR3 DNA sequence: TGTGCCAGCAATTCTTGGGGCCAGAGAACCTACGAGCAGTACTTC.

This clonotype was counted a single time. The V gene is TRBV12-3 or TRBV12-4, the J gene TRBJ1-2, with a possible D match to TRBD1 (5 bases). The CDR3 is made up of 16 amino acids. The V end was cut by 6 bases, the J end by 4 bases, with 21 bases between. The DNA of the CDR3 is TGTGCCAGCAGCTCCCGGACAAGGGGCACGGGCTATGGCTACACCTTC. Its protein product is CASSSRTRGTGYGYTF.

A word on this clonotype: Mismatch with germline at one junction end may stem from a read error. The chain combines TRBV19 with TRBJ2-6; D could derive from TRBD1 or TRBD2 (5 bases each). CDR1 and CDR2 (germline): LNHDA, SQIVND (reference sequence). The CDR3 loop spans 14 amino acids. Here the CDR3 reads CASSPGLGANVLNF. The CDR3 nucleotides are TGTGCCAGTAGTCCCGGACTTGGGGCCAACGTCCTGAACTTC.

The chain employs TRBV18 and TRBJ1-1, with a possible D match to TRBD1 (6 bases). CDR1 is KGHSH, CDR2 LQKENI, per germline. The CDR3 covers 15 residues. Trimming took off 2 bases at V and 1 base at J, with 11 bases between the two ends. The CDR3 nucleotides are TGTGCCAGCTCACCAGCGGGAGGGGGGAACACTGAAGCTTTCTTT. Protein product: CASSPAGGGNTEAFF.

There are many counts of this clonotype. In nucleotides, the CDR3 is TGTGCCAGCAGCGTAGACAGGGCCTCTAACTATGGCTACACCTTC. Its protein is CASSVDRASNYGYTF. V and J are TRBV9 and TRBJ1-2, with a possible D match to TRBD1 (6 bases). Germline lookup yields CDR1 SGDLS and CDR2 YYNGEE. The germline V and J ends were trimmed by 0 bases and 0 bases, with 9 bases remaining between them. The CDR3 has 15 residues. Full variable domain (rest looked up from reference TRBV9 and TRBJ1-2): DSGVTQTPKHLITATGQRVTLRCSPRSGDLSVYWYQQSLDQGLQFLIQYYNGEERAKGNILERFSAQQFPDLHSELNLSSLELGDSALYFCASSVDRASNYGYTFGSGTRLTVV.

This clonotype was detected many times. The rearrangement joins TRBV9 to TRBJ2-5, with a weak D call TRBD1 (5 bases). The germline gives CDR1 SGDLS, CDR2 YYNGEE. The length of the CDR3 is 12 residues. Trimming left V 5 bases short and J 6 bases short, with 11 bases between. The CDR3 region is CASSLKGKTQYF. CDR3 bases: TGTGCCAGCAGTCTTAAGGGGAAGACCCAGTACTTC.

Details on this clonotype: No DNA is shown, since the ends of the CDR3 on it are uncertain; the CDR3 is the one TCRdb lists. The chain is built from TRBV7-2 and TRBJ1-6; TRBD1, the table's D call, lacks a check against the DNA. The CDR3 region is 15 residues in length, termini included. Germline assignment: CDR1 SGHTA and CDR2 FQGNSA. CDR3 sequence: CAAPNYLRAVLRAHF.

As concerns this clonotype: One end of the junction is discordant with germline, which a read error may explain. V usage is TRBV20-1 and J usage is TRBJ1-1, with 8 nucleotides matching TRBD1. The CDR3 loop spans 15 amino acids. From germline, CDR1 is DFQATT and CDR2 SNEGSKA (reference sequence). The CDR3 DNA reads as TGCAGTGCTAGACGACCAGGACAGGGTAGGACTGAGGCTTTCTTT. It encodes CSARRPGQGRTEAFF.

This rearrangement joins TRBV11-3 to TRBJ2-6, with D hard to call. V was cut by 2 bases and J by 6 bases, with 8 bases left in between. Germline CDR1 reads SGHNT; CDR2 reads YENEEA. The CDR3 loop spans 14 amino acids. This chain's CDR3 is CASSLSHTANVLTF. The CDR3 DNA follows: TGTGCCAGCAGCTTATCGCATACGGCCAACGTCCTGACTTTC.

The chain has TRBV2 and TRBJ1-1; tentative D call: TRBD1 (5 bases). Trimming removed 2 bases from V and 4 bases from J, with 8 bases in between. CDR1 and CDR2 (germline): SNHLY, FYNNEI. This CDR3 comprises 13 residues. The CDR3 region is CASSEYQGTEAFF. CDR3 nucleotides: TGTGCCAGCAGTGAATATCAGGGCACTGAAGCTTTCTTT.

Remarks on this clonotype: The CDR3 end shows no conserved phenylalanine or tryptophan, and so a read error is likely. The DNA is omitted, as the CDR3 cannot be located on it reliably, and the CDR3 follows TCRdb's listing. V and J are TRBV19 and TRBJ2-5; the DNA was not compared with TRBD2, the D call given in the table. Both ends counted, the CDR3 spans 8 residues. Per the germline V gene, CDR1 is LNHDA and CDR2 is SQIVND (reference sequence). CDR3 sequence: CASTLHGA.

Concerning this clonotype: This may stem from a read error, because a much larger clone lies one nucleotide away. The chain links TRBV3-1 to TRBJ1-2; no reliable D call. The germline gives CDR1 LGHDT, CDR2 YNNKEL (reference sequence). The CDR3 has 14 amino acids. CDR3 region: CASGQVGGSIGYTF. In DNA, the CDR3 is TGTGCCAGCGGCCAAGTCGGCGGCTCTATTGGCTACACCTTC.

The sample holds many counts of this clonotype. At one boundary the junction diverges from the germline segment, which might be a read error. The J gene is TRBJ2-2, the V gene TRBV7-7, with 14 bases identical to TRBD2. The CDR3 runs to 17 residues. Germline CDR1 reads SSHAT; CDR2 reads FNYEAQ (reference sequence). CDR3 sequence (DNA): TGTGCTAGCAGCCTAAGACTAGCGGGGGGGCAGAACGGGGAGCTGTTTTTT. Amino acid sequence: CASSLRLAGGQNGELFF.